The next 19 T cell receptor beta chains were all read from a single sample in a study of T cells in Graves' hyperthyroidism and ophthalmopathy. What was amplified from RNA transcripts were TCR beta CDR3 regions. A set of HTBI primers served as the primers for a first-round RT-PCR of the TCR CDR3. Each CDR3 protein gets one entry after TCRdb re-called the multiplex PCR reads with MiXCR. Of 550,000 to 650,000 distinct CDR3 sequences listed, about 15% are singletons. Sequenced input: blood. Receptors originate from a woman aged 25 to 39 with Graves' hyperthyroidism that later progressed to Graves' ophthalmopathy.

This clonotype was seen a few times. V and J are TRBV29-1 and TRBJ2-2, with a possible D match to TRBD2 (6 bases). The CDR3 spans 14 residues. Germline CDR1 SQVTM, CDR2 ANQGSEA. The V and J ends lost 7 bases and 6 bases respectively, with 18 bases between them. CDR3 protein: CSARAGGRPGELFF. The CDR3 DNA reads as TGCAGCGCCAGAGCTGGAGGGAGGCCCGGGGAGCTGTTTTTT.

This clonotype has ten or more counts. The V gene is TRBV7-9, the J gene TRBJ2-3; either TRBD1 or TRBD2 may fit D (6 bases each). From germline, CDR1 is SEHNR and CDR2 FQNEAQ (reference sequence). The V end was cut by 2 bases, the J end by 2 bases, with 17 bases between. The CDR3 has 17 amino acids. The CDR3 spells CASSLWRGHANTDTQYF. CDR3 coding DNA: TGTGCCAGCAGCTTATGGAGGGGACACGCCAACACAGATACGCAGTATTTT. The full variable domain, in which reference TRBV7-9 and TRBJ2-3 provide the parts outside the CDR3, is DTGVSQNPRHKITKRGQNVTFRCDPISEHNRLYWYRQTLGQGPEFLTYFQNEAQLEKSRLLSDRFSAERPKGSFSTLEIQRTEQGDSAMYLCASSLWRGHANTDTQYFGPGTRLTVL.

This sequence joins TRBV6-1 and TRBJ2-5; 9 nucleotides agree with TRBD1. From germline, CDR1 is MNHNS and CDR2 SASEGT. CDR3 length equals 18 residues. Unmatched junction bases numbered 14, after V lost 2 bases and J lost 4 bases. DNA for the CDR3: TGTGCCAGCAGTGAAAGGGACAGGGTTTCAGAGGGGGGAGAGACCCAGTACTTC. It specifies CASSERDRVSEGGETQYF.

This clonotype was recorded at least ten times. V gene TRBV7-9 combines with J gene TRBJ2-7, with D possibly being TRBD1 (6 bases). The CDR3 sequence is 15 residues long. V was clipped by 1 base and J by 5 bases, with 15 bases between them. Per the germline V gene, CDR1 is SEHNR and CDR2 is FQNEAQ (reference sequence). As DNA, the CDR3 is TGTGCCAGCAGCTTAGTGACGGGTCAGGGGAACGAGCAGTACTTC. This gives the protein CASSLVTGQGNEQYF.

This chain uses TRBV6-4 with TRBJ2-7; 8 nucleotides line up with TRBD1. The V gene end was trimmed by 5 bases and the J gene end by 1 base; junction bases not matched to a gene: 16. Germline V CDR1 and CDR2: MRHNA, SNTAGT. CDR3 length: 18 residues. The CDR3 loop reads CASSYVPAAGQGSYEQYF. CDR3 bases: TGTGCCAGCAGTTACGTCCCCGCCGCTGGACAGGGTTCCTACGAGCAGTACTTC.

This clonotype was seen ten or more times. The V call is TRBV5-6, the J call TRBJ1-1; D gene unclear. This CDR3 region has 13 residues. V was pared by 0 bases and J by 6 bases, with 9 bases between. Looked up from germline, CDR1 is SGHDT and CDR2 is YYEEEE. The CDR3 nucleotides are TGTGCCAGCAGCTTGGATGGGAGCGCTGAAGCTTTCTTT. Its protein product is CASSLDGSAEAFF.

This clonotype was recorded many times. The genes are TRBV3-1 and TRBJ1-1; D not resolved. Trimming took off 4 bases at V and 2 bases at J, with 11 bases between the two ends. The germline gives CDR1 LGHDT, CDR2 YNNKEL (reference sequence). The CDR3 totals 14 residues. The CDR3 here is CASSPRGFNTEAFF. DNA of the CDR3: TGTGCCAGCAGCCCCCGCGGGTTTAACACTGAAGCTTTCTTT. Combining the CDR3 with reference TRBV3-1 and TRBJ1-1 gives the whole variable domain DTAVSQTPKYLVTQMGNDKSIKCEQNLGHDTMYWYKQDSKKFLKIMFSYNNKELIINETVPNRFSPKSPDKAHLNLHINSLELGDSAVYFCASSPRGFNTEAFFGQGTRLTVV.

The chain links TRBV6-1 to TRBJ1-1; 8 bases match TRBD1. Germline CDR1 reads MNHNS; CDR2 reads SASEGT. V was clipped by 7 bases and J by 4 bases; unmatched bases: 8. This CDR3 is built from 14 residues. The CDR3 loop is CASIGAGQGTEAFF. CDR3 DNA sequence: TGTGCCAGCATTGGGGCCGGACAGGGCACTGAAGCTTTCTTT.

This clonotype was seen at least ten times. The J gene is TRBJ2-1, the V gene TRBV12-3 or TRBV12-4; 7 bases match TRBD1. The CDR3 runs to 13 residues. Unmatched junction bases numbered 7, after V lost 5 bases and J lost 9 bases. Here the CDR3 reads CASSPQTGREQFF. The DNA of the CDR3 is TGTGCCAGCAGTCCCCAGACAGGGCGTGAGCAGTTCTTC.

This clonotype occurred a few times. The CDR3 loop reads CASSPGVWDRGRNQPQHF. The CDR3 coding sequence is TGTGCCAGCAGTCCCGGAGTGTGGGACAGGGGTCGTAATCAGCCCCAGCATTTT. The V gene is TRBV6-1, the J gene TRBJ1-5; the match to TRBD1 covers 10 bases. The germline CDR1 and CDR2 sequences are MNHNS and SASEGT. The trim removed 5 bases at V and 4 bases at J, leaving 14 bases unmatched. This CDR3 spans 18 amino acids.

As for this clonotype: A much larger clone differs by one base, so this may be a read error. The chain has TRBV6-2 or TRBV6-3 and TRBJ1-2; D call uncertain. Germline V gene data show CDR1 as MNHEY and CDR2 as SVGEGT. Between the trimmed V and J ends, which lost 8 bases and 0 bases, there was a span of 10 bases. CDR3 length: 13 amino acids. CDR3 sequence reads: CASCETTNYGYTF. The CDR3 region has the DNA TGTGCCAGCTGCGAAACCACTAACTATGGCTACACCTTC.

To note about this clonotype: Compared with germline, one end of the junction differs, possibly owing to a read error. The V gene is TRBV12-3 or TRBV12-4, the J gene TRBJ2-7; D uncertain. The CDR3 is made up of 14 amino acids. The CDR3 DNA follows: TGTGCGAGCAGAGAGACTGGTTCAGTAAGCGAGCAGTGCTTC. Protein sequence: CASRETGSVSEQCF.

In this sample, this clonotype turned up a few times. Sequence at one end of the junction differs from germline and may be a read error. J is TRBJ2-1 and V is TRBV29-1; unclear D gene. The CDR3 extends over 14 amino acids. Germline values: CDR1 SQVTM, CDR2 ANQGSEA. The CDR3 region has the DNA TGCAGCGTTGTAATTATTAAGAATTACAGTGAGCAGTTCTTC. The encoded protein is CSVVIIKNYSEQFF.

This clonotype was counted ten times or more. The chain employs TRBV28 and TRBJ2-7; TRBD2 might be the D (6 bases). Germline values: CDR1 MDHEN, CDR2 SYDVKM. V was clipped by 7 bases and J by 3 bases, with 10 bases between them. CDR3 length: 12 amino acids. The CDR3 DNA is TGTGCCAGCACGCGGGGCGACTACGAGCAGTACTTC. It specifies CASTRGDYEQYF.

This clonotype was recorded at least ten times. The chain couples TRBV2 to TRBJ2-3; TRBD1 matches at 9 bases. Germline CDR1 reads SNHLY; CDR2 reads FYNNEI. V lost 6 bases, J lost 2 bases, and 6 bases stayed unmatched. This CDR3 comprises 15 residues. CDR3 in DNA: TGTGCCAGCAGCGCGGACAGGGGACACACAGATACGCAGTATTTT. Its protein is CASSADRGHTDTQYF.

There are a few counts of this clonotype. The V and J genes are TRBV29-1 and TRBJ1-5; D possibly corresponds to TRBD1 (6 bases). The germline V gene encodes CDR1 SQVTM and CDR2 ANQGSEA. CDR3 length equals 16 residues. Trimming took off 7 bases at V and 4 bases at J, with 23 bases between the two ends. CDR3 in DNA: TGCAGCGCCCCCGAGGCAGCGGACAGAGATAATCAGCCCCAGCATTTT. Translated, it gives CSAPEAADRDNQPQHF. The complete variable domain, with remaining parts taken from reference TRBV29-1 and TRBJ1-5, reads SAVISQKPSRDICQRGTSLTIQCQVDSQVTMMFWYRQQPGQSLTLIATANQGSEATYESGFVIDKFPISRPNLTFSTLTVSNMSPEDSSIYLCSAPEAADRDNQPQHFGDGTRLSIL.

This clonotype occurred many times. The CDR3 DNA reads as TGTGCCAGCAGCTTACGACTAGCGGGAGAGGGTGAGCAGTTCTTC. It is translated as CASSLRLAGEGEQFF. V usage is TRBV11-1 and J usage is TRBJ2-1; TRBD2 aligns across 12 bases. Germline loops: CDR1 SGHAT, CDR2 FQDESV (reference sequence). This CDR3 comprises 15 residues. The trim removed 2 bases at V and 9 bases at J, leaving 5 bases unmatched.

The chain carries TRBV12-3 or TRBV12-4 and TRBJ2-6; 11 positions agree with TRBD1. The J segment lost 4 bases and the V segment lost 1 base, leaving 18 bases of the junction unmatched. The CDR3 covers 22 residues. The DNA of the CDR3 is TGTGCCAGCAGTTTAGTTCTCTTGGTCCGGGACAGGGGGAGGGGAGGGGCCAACGTCCTGACTTTC. As protein: CASSLVLLVRDRGRGGANVLTF.

This clonotype was seen repeatedly, ten times or more. The chain is built from TRBV30 and TRBJ2-2; D is uncertain. V was pared by 2 bases and J by 5 bases, with 9 bases between. Per germline, CDR1 GTSNPN and CDR2 SVGIG (reference sequence). The CDR3 is 13 residues long. The CDR3 sequence is CAWSSMGTGELFF. The CDR3 DNA reads as TGTGCCTGGAGTTCCATGGGGACCGGGGAGCTGTTTTTT.